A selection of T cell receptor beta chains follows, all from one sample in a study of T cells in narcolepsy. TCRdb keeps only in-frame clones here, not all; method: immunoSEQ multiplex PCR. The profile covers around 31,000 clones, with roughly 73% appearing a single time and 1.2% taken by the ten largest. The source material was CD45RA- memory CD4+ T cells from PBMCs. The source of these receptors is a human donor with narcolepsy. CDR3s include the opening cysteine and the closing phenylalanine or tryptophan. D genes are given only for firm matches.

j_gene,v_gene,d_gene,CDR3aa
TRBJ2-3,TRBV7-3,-,CASSQGGLPTDTQYF
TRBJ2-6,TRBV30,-,CAWTRTANGANVLTF
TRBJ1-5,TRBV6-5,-,CASSSRRSQPQHF
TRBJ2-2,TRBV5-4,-,CASSLEGARPGELFF
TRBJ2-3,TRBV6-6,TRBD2,CAARTSAITSTDTQYF
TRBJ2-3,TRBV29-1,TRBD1,CSVEEGQGPDTQYF
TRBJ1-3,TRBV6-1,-,CASERGGSGNTIYF
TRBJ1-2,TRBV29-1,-,CSVETAGDGGYTF
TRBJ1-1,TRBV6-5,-,CASSRTVQGLTEAFF
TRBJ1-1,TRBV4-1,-,CASSQEGETEAFF
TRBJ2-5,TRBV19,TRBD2,CASSPWGAGVVGAETQYF
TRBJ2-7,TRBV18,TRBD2,CASSPSSRGSGGPEQYF
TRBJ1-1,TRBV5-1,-,CASSLSSGGITEAFF
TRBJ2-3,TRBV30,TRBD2,CAWSVLSLAGDTQYF
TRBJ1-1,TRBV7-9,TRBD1,CASSLDSDRGTEAFF
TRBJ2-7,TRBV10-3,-,CATRSVGTYEQYF
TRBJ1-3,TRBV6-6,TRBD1,CASSAWTGESF
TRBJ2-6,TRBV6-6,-,CAAGRRSGANVLTF
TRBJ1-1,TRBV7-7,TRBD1,CASRPPGQGLMNTEAFF
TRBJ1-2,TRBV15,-,CATSMWKRTDYGYTF
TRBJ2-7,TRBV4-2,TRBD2,CASSPTSGTYEQYF
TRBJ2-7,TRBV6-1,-,CASSTGSSYEQYF
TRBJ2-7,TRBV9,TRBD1,CASSPGTGTYEQYF
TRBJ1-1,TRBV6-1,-,CASSGRIGSTEAFF
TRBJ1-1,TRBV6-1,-,CAAAREMNTEAFF
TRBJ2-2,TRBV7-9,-,CASSISKIQGSGELFF
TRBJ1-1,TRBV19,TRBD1,CASSIGTGGTEAFF
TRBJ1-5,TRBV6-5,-,CASRGGKFQPQHF
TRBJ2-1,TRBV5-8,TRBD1,CASLRQGLSYNEQFF
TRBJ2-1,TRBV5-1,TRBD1,CASSPRQGSYNEQFF
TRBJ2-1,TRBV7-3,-,CASSSPDRGTEQFF
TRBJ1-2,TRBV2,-,CASSGRGTGAFNYGYTF
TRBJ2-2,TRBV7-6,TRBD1,CASSLVGGIVPTGELFF
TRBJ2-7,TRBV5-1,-,CASSLVFAGQSGPRQYEQYF
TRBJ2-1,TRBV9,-,CASSVGVNSYNEQFF
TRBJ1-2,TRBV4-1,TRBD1,CASSQPYGQGEGGYTF
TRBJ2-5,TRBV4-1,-,CASSQDITSQETQYF
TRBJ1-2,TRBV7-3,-,CASSLGPGNYGYTF
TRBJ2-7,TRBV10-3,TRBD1,CAISPRDRDGEQYF
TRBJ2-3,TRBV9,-,CASSPPGSDTQYF
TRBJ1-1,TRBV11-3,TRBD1,CASSAGTGPAAFF
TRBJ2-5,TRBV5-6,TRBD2,CASSLAGGSLVTQYF
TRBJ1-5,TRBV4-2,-,CASSQEGGVDQPQHF
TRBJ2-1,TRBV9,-,CATSGGGPGLGEQFF
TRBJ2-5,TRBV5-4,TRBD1,CASRRATGGLETQYF
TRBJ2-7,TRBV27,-,CASRGWRASFSEQYF
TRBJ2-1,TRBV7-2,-,CASSPADEQFF
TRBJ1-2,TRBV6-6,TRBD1,CASKDRGQGYGYTF